This passage covers 15 T cell receptor beta chains from one sample sequenced in a study of T cells in Graves' hyperthyroidism and ophthalmopathy. RNA transcripts provided the source from which TCR beta CDR3 regions were amplified. When the TCR CDR3 underwent first-round RT-PCR, the HTBI primer set was used. TCRdb used MiXCR to reprocess the multiplex PCR reads, holding one entry per CDR3 protein. The sample lists some 500,000 distinct CDR3 sequences, 13% to 15% occurring once. The sample comprised blood. The receptors shown here come from a woman aged 18-35 years with Graves' hyperthyroidism.

This clonotype was seen ten or more times. V and J are TRBV30 and TRBJ1-2; D uncertain. The V end was cut by 3 bases, the J end by 0 bases, with 8 bases between. The CDR3 contains 13 residues. CDR1 is GTSNPN and CDR2 is SVGIG in the germline V gene (reference sequence). Written as DNA, the CDR3 is TGTGCCTGGAGCCGCGGAGCTAACTATGGCTACACCTTC. It translates to CAWSRGANYGYTF.

This clonotype was counted a few times. The chain combines TRBV19 with TRBJ1-2; D gene ambiguous. The germline V and J ends were trimmed by 5 bases and 8 bases, with 15 bases remaining between them. The CDR3 extends over 13 amino acids. The V gene's germline CDR1 is LNHDA and CDR2 SQIVND (reference sequence). Written as DNA, the CDR3 is TGTGCCAGTAGTCTCCCCGAGTCCCGGGGCTACACCTTC. The encoded protein is CASSLPESRGYTF.

This clonotype was found a few times. V usage is TRBV6-4 and J usage is TRBJ1-2, with 8 bases identical to TRBD1. Germline trimming cut 6 bases from V and 4 bases from J; bases unmatched to any gene: 19. Per germline, CDR1 MRHNA and CDR2 SNTAGT. This CDR3 contains 18 residues. This CDR3 is CASRATSGGSFSSYGYTF. The CDR3, as DNA: TGTGCCAGCAGGGCTACGTCAGGGGGCTCTTTCAGTAGCTATGGCTACACCTTC.

This clonotype was detected a few times. The chain uses TRBV5-1 and TRBJ2-3; TRBD2 aligns across 8 bases. V gave up 1 base and J gave up 2 bases; unmatched junction bases: 6. The CDR3 runs 16 residues. From germline, CDR1 is SGHRS and CDR2 YFSETQ. CDR3 loop: CASSLTSGGSTDTQYF. CDR3 DNA: TGCGCCAGCAGCTTGACTAGCGGAGGCTCCACAGATACGCAGTATTTT.

Worth noting for this clonotype: A read error is possible here, since a much larger clone lies one base away. The chain employs TRBV2 and TRBJ1-2, with D possibly TRBD1 on 6 matching bases. This CDR3 spans 14 amino acids. V lost 8 bases, J lost 8 bases, and 21 bases lay in between. CDR1 and CDR2 from the germline V gene are SNHLY and FYNNEI. The CDR3 loop is CASGGGSGPSGYTF. As DNA, the CDR3 is TGTGCCAGCGGGGGGGGCAGTGGTCCTTCAGGCTACACCTTC.

This clonotype was picked up many times. This chain links TRBV29-1 with TRBJ2-1; 15 nucleotides align to TRBD2. The CDR3 contains 20 residues. CDR1 and CDR2 from the germline V gene are SQVTM and ANQGSEA. With V trimmed by 6 bases and J by 0 bases, 15 bases remained unmatched. CDR3 DNA sequence: TGCAGCGTGCTTGGTTCCCCCGGGACTAGCGGGAGGAGCTCCTACAATGAGCAGTTCTTC. Translated, it gives CSVLGSPGTSGRSSYNEQFF.

This clonotype was seen at least ten times. CDR3 region: CASTLSGNTEAFF. The CDR3 bases are TGTGCCAGCACCCTTTCCGGGAACACTGAAGCTTTCTTT. The rearrangement links TRBV12-3 or TRBV12-4 to TRBJ1-1; D is undetermined. Trimming removed 7 bases at V and 1 base at J, with 10 bases between. CDR3 length: 13 residues.

CDR3 region: CASSQPFVSNQPQHF. Here the CDR3 DNA reads TGCGCCAGCAGCCAGCCCTTTGTGAGCAATCAGCCCCAGCATTTT. This chain connects TRBV4-1 to TRBJ1-5, with unresolved D. The CDR3 sequence is 15 residues long. V was cut by 3 bases and J by 1 base, with 10 bases left in between. The germline gives CDR1 MGHRA, CDR2 YSYEKL.

V is TRBV6-5 and J is TRBJ2-1; D uncertain. The CDR3 has 16 residues. Germline loops: CDR1 MNHEY, CDR2 SVGAGI. Deletions cut 0 bases from V and 1 base from J, with 10 bases between. The DNA for the CDR3 is TGTGCCAGCAGTTACTCCCTTGGGTTTTCCTACAATGAGCAGTTCTTC. It codes for CASSYSLGFSYNEQFF.

The rearrangement links TRBV19 to TRBJ2-5, with TRBD1 matching 7 bases. The V segment lost 3 bases and the J segment 5 bases; nucleotides outside the gene matches: 6. The CDR3 contains 14 residues. Germline CDR1 LNHDA, CDR2 SQIVND (reference sequence). CDR3 residues: CASSMVTGTETQYF. CDR3 DNA: TGTGCCAGTAGTATGGTGACAGGGACGGAGACCCAGTACTTC.

This clonotype came up many times. The chain is built from TRBV9 and TRBJ1-1; TRBD1 matches at 8 bases. Trimming cost V 0 bases and J 8 bases; bases outside gene matches: 6. CDR3 size: 14 residues. Germline values: CDR1 SGDLS, CDR2 YYNGEE. The CDR3 coding sequence is TGTGCCAGCAGCGTAGGACAGGGGATTTCCGAAGCTTTCTTT. It encodes CASSVGQGISEAFF.

In its sample, this clonotype was seen many times. The V and J genes are TRBV19 and TRBJ2-2, with 11 bases fitting TRBD1. J lost 0 bases, V lost 6 bases, and 6 bases had no gene match. There are 17 residues in the CDR3. CDR1 and CDR2 (germline): LNHDA, SQIVND (reference sequence). This CDR3 reads CASSLGQGEANTGELFF. In nucleotides, the CDR3 is TGTGCCAGTAGCCTGGGACAGGGGGAAGCGAACACCGGGGAGCTGTTTTTT.

This chain uses TRBV25-1 with TRBJ1-1; TRBD1 agrees at 8 bases. This CDR3 comprises 10 residues. V shed 8 bases and J 8 bases; nucleotides not matched to a gene: 1. Germline loops: CDR1 MGHDK, CDR2 SYGVNS. The DNA of the CDR3 is TGTGCCAGCGGACAGGGCGAAGCTTTCTTT. Protein: CASGQGEAFF.

The chain uses TRBV24-1 and TRBJ2-1; 7 bases fit TRBD2. Trimming at V came to 11 bases and at J to 5 bases, leaving 11 bases not matched to a gene. The CDR3 consists of 14 residues. CDR1 is KGHDR and CDR2 is SFDVKD in the germline V gene. The CDR3 DNA reads TGTGCCAGGACCCCGCGGGAGACGCACAATGAGCAGTTCTTC. Its protein product is CARTPRETHNEQFF.

The chain employs TRBV20-1 and TRBJ2-5; weak D call: TRBD1 (6 bases). The germline V gene has CDR1 DFQATT and CDR2 SNEGSKA (reference sequence). The CDR3 spans 15 residues. Trimming took off 1 base at V and 1 base at J, with 13 bases between the two ends. The CDR3 DNA sequence: TGCAGTGCTAGAGCAGGGGACGGACTCCAAGAGACCCAGTACTTC. Its translation: CSARAGDGLQETQYF.